The sequence of this T cell receptor beta chain was determined in a study of siplizumab effects on memory and regulatory T cells. Trimming removed 8 bases from V and 5 bases from J; junction bases left unmatched: 7. The CDR3 loop spans 14 amino acids. The germline V gene encodes CDR1 SNHLY and CDR2 FYNNEI. Produced via immunoSEQ multiplex PCR; TCRdb's table is partial and in-frame only. This table has tens of thousands of clones, approximately 93% appearing once. Whole-study results and caveats: In the presence of siplizumab, alloreactive sequences traceable to unstimulated CD4+ memory cells were significantly reduced.

Remarks on this clone: Its specificity is unknown.

Sequenced sample: CD8+ T cells sorted from blood. This chain joins TRBV2 and TRBJ2-1, with 9 bases aligning to TRBD1. The sequence was obtained from a human donor in good health. CDR3 in DNA: TGTGCCAGCGCCGGGACAGGGCTAGACAATGAGCAGTTCTTC. Its translation: CASAGTGLDNEQFF. The full variable domain, completed using reference TRBV2 and TRBJ2-1, is EPEVTQTPSHQVTQMGQEVILRCVPISNHLYFYWYRQILGQKVEFLVSFYNNEISEKSEIFDDQFSVERPDGSNFTLKIRSTKLEDSAMYFCASAGTGLDNEQFFGPGTRLTVL.